These T cell receptor beta chains were read from a single sample in a study of Ad26.COV2.S vaccination and SARS-CoV-2 variants. Repertoires were generated with immunoSEQ multiplex PCR, while TCRdb's copy carries only in-frame clones and drops some. The sample includes hundreds of thousands of clones, approximately 90% seen only once; the top ten take roughly 4.8%. The sample consisted of peripheral blood, taken in a trial of Ad26.COV2.S vaccine versus placebo. These receptors were collected from a person between 18 and 59 years old who received the Ad26.COV2.S COVID-19 vaccine or a placebo. Each CDR3 is given with its conserved first and last residue. The order of the fields is D gene, clone size, J gene, V gene, CDR3 length, CDR3 protein, CDR3 DNA. A D gene is named only where the DNA matches it firmly. Some rows mark clone size as missing; the rest say once, few, many or name a class of expanded clone.

- few TRBJ2-1 TRBV9 14 CASSVRGARDEQFF TGTGCCAGCAGCGTAAGGGGGGCTAGGGATGAGCAGTTCTTC
TRBD2 few TRBJ2-7 TRBV9 16 CASSAEGAGVPYEQYF TGTGCCAGCAGCGCCGAGGGTGCGGGGGTCCCCTACGAGCAGTACTTC
TRBD1 - TRBJ2-5 TRBV6-1 16 CASSDFPTGGIETQYF TGTGCCAGCAGTGACTTCCCGACAGGGGGCATAGAGACCCAGTACTTC
- - TRBJ1-3 TRBV5-4 15 CASSLDRASGNTIYF TGTGCCAGCAGCTTAGACAGAGCCTCTGGAAACACCATATATTTT
TRBD1 - TRBJ2-1 TRBV2 14 CASSAGTGNNEQFF TGTGCCAGCAGTGCCGGGACAGGGAATAATGAGCAGTTCTTC
- few TRBJ2-2 TRBV7-9 14 CASSVGTPTGELFF TGTGCCAGCAGCGTTGGCACTCCTACCGGGGAGCTGTTTTTT
- - TRBJ2-2 TRBV7-2 12 CASSLVGGELFF TGTGCCAGCAGCTTAGTTGGCGGGGAGCTGTTTTTT
TRBD1 - TRBJ2-7 TRBV3-1/TRBV3-2 14 CASRLGQGTYEQYF TGTGCCAGCAGACTCGGACAGGGCACCTACGAGCAGTACTTC
TRBD2 - TRBJ2-4 TRBV11-2 14 CASSPMGGKNIQYF TGTGCCAGCAGTCCTATGGGGGGGAAAAACATTCAGTACTTC
TRBD1 - TRBJ1-5 TRBV28 15 CASNPQGDGNQPQHF TGTGCCAGCAACCCACAGGGGGACGGCAATCAGCCCCAGCATTTT
- - TRBJ1-4 TRBV9 15 CASSPSLTGVEKLFF TGTGCCAGCAGCCCCTCTCTGACCGGGGTTGAAAAACTGTTTTTT
- - TRBJ2-2 TRBV27 18 CASSFQGGRGSNTGELFF TGTGCCAGCAGTTTTCAAGGGGGACGCGGGAGTAACACCGGGGAGCTGTTTTTT
- - TRBJ1-6 TRBV19 13 CASSPTTRSPLHF TGTGCCAGTAGTCCCACAACTCGCTCACCCCTCCACTTT
TRBD1 - TRBJ2-7 TRBV27 14 CASSLGQGVNEQYF TGTGCCAGCAGTTTAGGGCAGGGGGTCAACGAGCAGTACTTC
- - TRBJ2-2 TRBV10-1 12 CASSESTGELFF TGCGCCAGCAGTGAATCAACCGGGGAGCTGTTTTTT
- - TRBJ1-5 TRBV28 15 CASTRVALPAEPQHF TGTGCCAGCACCCGAGTTGCCCTCCCGGCCGAGCCCCAGCATTTT
- few TRBJ1-3 TRBV4-2 14 CASSLYVTGNTIYF TGTGCCAGCAGCCTGTATGTCACCGGAAACACCATATATTTT
- - TRBJ1-3 TRBV6-6 14 CASRTQDSGNTIYF TGTGCCAGCAGGACACAGGATTCTGGAAACACCATATATTTT
TRBD2 once TRBJ2-1 TRBV30 14 CAWELAGVLNEQFF TGTGCCTGGGAACTAGCGGGAGTTTTAAATGAGCAGTTCTTC
TRBD1 - TRBJ1-1 TRBV2 14 CASSDDRGGSEAFF TGTGCCAGCAGTGACGACAGGGGTGGATCTGAAGCTTTCTTT
TRBD2 once TRBJ2-3 TRBV4-1 16 CASSHVRTSGTDTQYF TGCGCCAGCAGCCACGTTCGGACTAGCGGCACAGATACGCAGTATTTT
TRBD1 few TRBJ2-7 TRBV28 13 CASTRQGSYEQYF TGTGCCAGCACCCGACAGGGTTCCTACGAGCAGTACTTC
TRBD1 - TRBJ1-5 TRBV2 15 CASSRTGYSNQPQHF TGTGCCAGCAGCAGGACAGGCTATAGCAATCAGCCCCAGCATTTT
- - TRBJ1-1 TRBV11-2 13 CASSRRSDTEAFF TGTGCCAGCAGCCGACGGAGCGACACTGAAGCTTTCTTT
- once TRBJ2-2 TRBV5-5 14 CASSLDGSSGELFF TGTGCCAGCAGCTTGGACGGGTCCAGCGGGGAGCTGTTTTTT
- - TRBJ1-1 TRBV27 10 CASIGPEAFF TGTGCCAGCATAGGACCTGAAGCTTTCTTT
- - TRBJ1-3 TRBV7-2 14 CASSLRASGNTIYF TGTGCCAGCAGCTTACGGGCATCTGGAAACACCATATATTTT
- - TRBJ1-1 TRBV9 12 CASSVGTSEAFF TGTGCCAGCAGCGTTGGGACATCTGAAGCTTTCTTT
TRBD1 - TRBJ2-7 TRBV14 17 CASSQGHSDRRSYEQYF TGTGCCAGCAGCCAAGGCCATTCGGACAGGCGCTCCTACGAGCAGTACTTC
- - TRBJ2-5 TRBV3-1/TRBV3-2 14 CASSLRQAAETQYF TGTGCCAGCAGCCTCCGACAGGCCGCGGAGACCCAGTACTTC